This T cell receptor (beta chain) was sequenced in a study of PD-1 blockade in classical Hodgkin lymphoma. Time point specified: cycle 4 day 1 (C4D1), after about 6 weeks of nivolumab. The patients all showed relapse after autologous stem cell transplantation, while their brentuximab vedotin exposure varied. The table came from immunoSEQ multiplex PCR; TCRdb's copy has only in-frame clones and leaves some out. The data show more than 90,000 clones, with over 75% seen just once and about 9.4% held by the top ten. Sequencing used peripheral blood mononuclear cells (PBMCs), obtained before the fourth cycle of nivolumab. This clonotype was obtained from a human donor with classical Hodgkin lymphoma.

This CDR3 is CASSLSGLNTEAFF. The DNA of the CDR3 is TGTGCCAGCAGCTTGTCGGGGTTGAACACTGAAGCTTTCTTT. The chain combines TRBV5-4 with TRBJ1-1; D call uncertain. Trimming stripped 1 base from V and 0 bases from J, with 7 bases between. CDR1 and CDR2 (germline): SGHNT, YYREEE (reference sequence). The CDR3 is made up of 14 amino acids.